Sequencing of this T cell receptor (beta chain) was carried out in a study of tumor-infiltrating lymphocytes in primary liver carcinoma (TCRdb year 2017). Turning to the overall study: Four to six patients with histopathologically diagnosed primary liver carcinoma underwent surgical resection in China between late 2015 and March 2016. Roughly 3.5 to 7.5 million productive TCRbeta reads were obtained per sample, and no significant difference in read depth was found between tissue types. The tumors of the five patients were staged as T1-T3 N0M0, with maximum diameters ranging from roughly 4 to 10 cm. Repertoires from technical replicates were highly reproducible, with mean shared-clone rates roughly 0.86 and correlation coefficients above 0.98. A total of some 35 specimens from 5 patients went through TCRbeta repertoire sequencing, namely 25 tumor regions, 5 adjacent noncancerous liver tissues and 5 peripheral blood samples. The five patients, three men and two women aged 30 to 69 years, had hepatocellular carcinoma (four) or combined HCC and intrahepatic cholangiocarcinoma (one). The study combined TCRbeta repertoire sequencing, expression microarrays and whole-exome sequencing across five regions of each liver tumor, with adjacent normal tissue and blood. The investigation overall reported the following: Only a few patients were included in the study, and the authors note that the findings should be validated in a larger study. The top 250 clones made up a significantly larger repertoire fraction in tumors than in blood (p = 0.039). Since the samples were bulk and unsorted, there was no way to compare CD4+ and CD8+ T cell repertoires. Only the TCR beta chain was sequenced, so true repertoire diversity is likely underestimated because unpaired alpha chains were not captured. Repertoire overlap was found to be higher between tumor regions (mean roughly 36%) than between tumor-adjacent (around 17%) or tumor-blood (about 14%) pairs, consistent with antigen-driven expansion.

This clonotype occurred once. The specificity of this receptor is unknown. At one end the junction does not follow the germline gene, possibly because of a read error. Via the germline V gene, CDR1 is SGHNT and CDR2 YENEEA. Its CDR3 holds 14 amino acids, cysteine through phenylalanine. Just CDR3 DNA is preserved here, 42 bases in frame from base 1. Starting from approximately 460 ng total RNA, TCRbeta-specific cDNA was produced by reverse transcription with a constant-region primer and ProtoScript II reverse transcriptase. Construction of the TCRbeta libraries relied on three nested rounds of multiplex PCR, following a slightly modified ARM-PCR procedure. Multiplex TRBV1-TRBV30 forward primers and a Cbeta reverse primer were used in the first two PCR rounds, each of which was run for approximately 10 cycles. Sample barcodes and Illumina adapters were added in a final 25-cycle PCR using Deep VentR polymerase. Before sequencing, amplicons of 200-500 bp were gel-purified using a QIAquick gel extraction kit. An Illumina HiSeq 2500 was used to sequence the TCRbeta amplicons with 250-bp paired-end reads. The authors' pipeline ran thus. To recover full CDR3 sequences, reads were quality-trimmed using Trimmomatic v0.33 and paired reads were then merged using FLASH v1.2.11. V, D and J germline segments were assigned to the rearranged TCRbeta sequences using MiGEC v1.2.1b. Clonotype statistics and Shannon-Wiener diversity indices were computed with VDJtools v1.0.0. To reduce sampling bias, subsequent analyses other than the diversity analysis used only the 250 most abundant clonotypes in each sample. TCRdb reworked the public reads: Q25 trimming with fastp, MiXCR clone assembly, productive beta chains retained. Entries that share a CDR3 protein sequence are merged under the most common genes and DNA. These V and J calls rely on TCRdb rather than the paper's analysis. Counted in this sample were 300,000 to 350,000 distinct CDR3 sequences; approximately 54% of them appeared once. About a sixth of the sample is held by the ten biggest clonotypes.

TRIzol reagent was used to extract blood RNA from unsorted whole blood, while the DNeasy Blood & Tissue kit provided the germline DNA. At the time of sampling, the patients had chronic HBV infection and had not received any treatment. Before surgery, four milliliters of peripheral blood were collected into K2EDTA tubes. The source of this sequence is a woman aged 25 to 39 with primary liver carcinoma and hepatitis B virus infection. Sequences were obtained from peripheral blood. The chain employs TRBV11-3 and TRBJ2-1, with the D gene not clear enough to name. The CDR3 here reads CASSFGKSHKEQFF. The bases read TGTGCCAGCAGCTTCGGCAAGTCACACAAAGAGCAGTTCTTC.